The 30 T cell receptor beta chains listed next were all sequenced from one sample in a study of blood T cell repertoires in COVID-19. TCRdb's copy holds only in-frame clones and misses some; the assay was immunoSEQ multiplex PCR. The table lists a few hundred thousand clones, over 85% of them singletons. Sequenced: PBMCs or T cells enriched from blood (not recorded which). Receptors originate from a young woman who had recovered from COVID-19.

This clone was seen a handful of times. The rearrangement uses TRBV6-5 and TRBJ2-6, with 9 bases lining up with TRBD1. This CDR3 is 16 amino acids long. With 4 bases clipped from V and 4 bases from J, the junction kept 5 bases outside the gene matches. The germline CDR1 and CDR2 sequences are MNHEY and SVGAGI. The CDR3 DNA is TGTGCCAGCAGTTTACAGGGGGCGGGAGGGGCCAACGTCCTGACTTTC. This encodes CASSLQGAGGANVLTF.

CDR3 DNA sequence: TGTGCCAGCAGCTTTACGGACAGGTTGATGAACACTGAAGCTTTCTTT. Amino acids: CASSFTDRLMNTEAFF. This rearrangement joins TRBV5-4 to TRBJ1-1; 7 bases agree with TRBD1. J lost 0 bases, V lost 2 bases, and 7 bases had no gene match. The V gene's germline CDR1 is SGHNT and CDR2 YYREEE (reference sequence). CDR3 length equals 16 residues.

The chain has TRBV11-2 and TRBJ2-7, with D maybe TRBD2 (5 bases). The V gene lost 3 bases and the J gene lost 3 bases, with 12 bases spanning the gap. Germline CDR1 is SGHAT and CDR2 is FQNNGV. The CDR3 has 14 residues. The CDR3 is CASSFGRGIYEQYF. The CDR3 bases are TGTGCCAGCAGCTTTGGTCGGGGAATCTACGAGCAGTACTTC.

The chain employs TRBV19 and TRBJ2-4; TRBD2 aligns across 8 bases. The germline V gene encodes CDR1 LNHDA and CDR2 SQIVND (reference sequence). This CDR3 spans 15 amino acids. Trimming cost V 7 bases and J 0 bases; bases outside gene matches: 5. The CDR3 reads CASTREGGAKNIQYF. As DNA, the CDR3 is TGTGCCAGTACCCGGGAGGGGGGAGCCAAAAACATTCAGTACTTC. Together with reference TRBV19 and TRBJ2-4, the CDR3 gives the full variable domain: DGGITQSPKYLFRKEGQNVTLSCEQNLNHDAMYWYRQDPGQGLRLIYYSQIVNDFQKGDIAEGYSVSREKKESFPLTVTSAQKNPTAFYLCASTREGGAKNIQYFGAGTRLSVL.

The chain joins TRBV20-1 to TRBJ2-1, with D tentatively TRBD2 (6 bases). CDR1 is DFQATT and CDR2 is SNEGSKA in the germline V gene (reference sequence). CDR3 length equals 11 residues. Trimming removed 4 bases at V and 16 bases at J, with 17 bases between. CDR3 residues: CSATGSSGRFF. The CDR3 DNA reads as TGCAGTGCTACTGGGAGTAGCGGTCGCTTCTTC.

As for this clone: A read error may produce the germline difference seen at one junction end. The V and J genes are TRBV15 and TRBJ1-6; the D gene is possibly TRBD1 (5 bases). Germline lookup yields CDR1 LNHNV and CDR2 YYDKDF (reference sequence). The CDR3 length is 12 residues. CDR3 region: CATSRDGARQYF. The DNA of the CDR3 is TGTGCCACCAGCAGAGATGGGGCCAGGCAGTACTTT.

The chain has TRBV7-2 and TRBJ2-7; 8 bases map to TRBD1. Germline V gives CDR1 SGHTA, CDR2 FQGNSA. This CDR3 region has 15 residues. With V trimmed by 1 base and J by 6 bases, 8 bases remained unmatched. CDR3 in DNA: TGTGCCAGCAGCTTAGACGAGACAGGGGTGATCGAGCAGTACTTC. Its protein product is CASSLDETGVIEQYF.

To note about this clone: This sample includes further DNA sequences coding for the same CDR3. The rearrangement joins TRBV19 to TRBJ2-7; weak D call: TRBD2 (5 bases). Germline V gene lookup returns CDR1 LNHDA and CDR2 SQIVND (reference sequence). The CDR3 spans 13 residues. Trimming took off 3 bases at V and 3 bases at J, with 9 bases between the two ends. CDR3: CASSIAAGYEQYF. The CDR3 DNA follows: TGTGCCAGTAGTATTGCGGCGGGCTACGAGCAGTACTTC.

The genes are TRBV7-3 and TRBJ1-2, with TRBD1 identical over 9 bases. CDR3 length equals 17 residues. Germline V lookup: CDR1 SGHTA, CDR2 FQGTGA. V shed 1 base and J 4 bases; nucleotides not matched to a gene: 10. The DNA for the CDR3 is TGTGCCAGCAGCTTAAACCCCCGGGACAGGGCAGTCTATGGCTACACCTTC. This sequence encodes CASSLNPRDRAVYGYTF.

This clone was seen only once. This chain connects TRBV5-1 to TRBJ1-2; D remains ambiguous. This CDR3 region has 15 residues. V was shortened by 0 bases and J by 4 bases, with 13 bases between the two germline ends. Germline CDR1 SGHRS, CDR2 YFSETQ. The CDR3 sequence: CASSLDAGFIYGYTF. The CDR3, as DNA: TGCGCCAGCAGCTTGGATGCGGGGTTTATCTATGGCTACACCTTC.

The chain joins TRBV10-3 to TRBJ1-3; 7 nucleotides line up with TRBD1. Germline CDR1 and CDR2: ENHRY and SYGVKD. V trimming: 0 bases; J trimming: 2 bases; junction bases outside the gene matches: 1. This CDR3 has 15 amino acids. The CDR3 reads CAISESGTAGNTIYF. The CDR3 coding sequence is TGTGCCATCAGTGAGTCCGGGACAGCTGGAAACACCATATATTTT.

The rearrangement links TRBV15 to TRBJ2-2; 10 nucleotides match TRBD2. With 3 bases clipped from V and 1 base from J, the junction kept 5 bases outside the gene matches. Germline loops: CDR1 LNHNV, CDR2 YYDKDF (reference sequence). The CDR3 has 17 amino acids. In DNA, the CDR3 is TGTGCCACCAGCAGGCAATTAGCGGGAGGGAACACCGGGGAGCTGTTTTTT. This gives the protein CATSRQLAGGNTGELFF.

The chain employs TRBV29-1 and TRBJ2-7; D might be TRBD2 (6 bases). The CDR3 length is 14 residues. V lost 3 bases and J lost 8, with 20 bases in between. Germline CDR1 reads SQVTM; CDR2 reads ANQGSEA. This chain's CDR3 is CSVDPGTGRGQQYF. The CDR3 nucleotides are TGCAGCGTTGACCCCGGGACTGGCCGAGGACAGCAGTACTTC.

The chain combines TRBV15 with TRBJ2-5; 7 bases line up with TRBD1. This CDR3 region has 15 residues. V shed 3 bases, J shed 3 bases, and the junction held 7 bases outside the gene matches. The V gene's germline CDR1 is LNHNV and CDR2 YYDKDF (reference sequence). The CDR3 nucleotides are TGTGCCACCAGCAGTAGCCTCGGGACAGAAGAGACCCAGTACTTC. It is translated as CATSSSLGTEETQYF.

The V call is TRBV29-1, the J call TRBJ1-1; 7 nucleotides match TRBD1. The J segment lost 5 bases and the V segment lost 6 bases, leaving 6 bases of the junction unmatched. This CDR3 is 12 amino acids long. Germline CDR1 and CDR2: SQVTM and ANQGSEA. As DNA, the CDR3 is TGCAGCGTCAGGGGGAGTGTAACTGAAGCTTTCTTT. Amino acids: CSVRGSVTEAFF.

CDR3 region: CSAYNRETQYF. In nucleotides, the CDR3 is TGCAGTGCCTATAACCGAGAGACCCAGTACTTC. The chain is built from TRBV20-1 and TRBJ2-5; D is uncertain. CDR3 length: 11 residues. Deletions cut 6 bases from V and 4 bases from J, with 9 bases between. Germline V gene data show CDR1 as DFQATT and CDR2 as SNEGSKA (reference sequence).

The genes are TRBV30 and TRBJ2-2; TRBD1 is a possible D gene (6 bases). The CDR3 spans 12 residues. Trimming took off 5 bases at V and 3 bases at J, with 7 bases between the two ends. Germline values: CDR1 GTSNPN, CDR2 SVGIG (reference sequence). This chain's CDR3 is CAWQGYTGELFF. The CDR3 DNA follows: TGTGCCTGGCAGGGGTACACCGGGGAGCTGTTTTTT. Variable domain in full (rest from reference TRBV30 and TRBJ2-2): SQTIHQWPATLVQPVGSPLSLECTVEGTSNPNLYWYRQAAGRGLQLLFYSVGIGQISSEVPQNLSASRPQDRQFILSSKKLLLSDSGFYLCAWQGYTGELFFGEGSRLTVL.

The J gene is TRBJ1-4, the V gene TRBV13, with TRBD1 matching over 10 bases. From germline, CDR1 is PRHDT and CDR2 FYEKMQ (reference sequence). The CDR3 extends over 19 amino acids. The V and J ends lost 0 bases and 10 bases, in that order; junction bases with no gene match: 17. The CDR3 DNA sequence: TGTGCCAGCAGCTTAGGCCTCTTCCGACGGTCCGGGACAGGGGTAAAACTGTTTTTT. It encodes CASSLGLFRRSGTGVKLFF.

The chain is built from TRBV19 and TRBJ2-5, with D tentatively TRBD2 (6 bases). Germline V lookup: CDR1 LNHDA, CDR2 SQIVND (reference sequence). V was clipped by 9 bases and J by 2 bases, with 13 bases between them. The CDR3 is 13 amino acids. CDR3 sequence: CASAAGRQETQYF. As DNA, the CDR3 is TGTGCCAGCGCAGCCGGGAGACAAGAGACCCAGTACTTC.

The chain couples TRBV5-1 to TRBJ1-4, with 9 bases fitting TRBD1. V lost 4 bases and J lost 7; bases outside the gene matches: 5. Germline V gives CDR1 SGHRS, CDR2 YFSETQ. The CDR3 is 14 residues long. This CDR3 reads CASSKGQGGEKLFF. The CDR3 DNA sequence: TGCGCCAGCAGCAAGGGACAGGGTGGTGAAAAACTGTTTTTT.

This chain connects TRBV29-1 to TRBJ2-7; 9 positions match TRBD1. V lost 6 bases and J lost 3; bases outside the gene matches: 6. Germline V gene lookup returns CDR1 SQVTM and CDR2 ANQGSEA. CDR3 length equals 13 residues. Here the CDR3 DNA reads TGCAGCGTACGAACGACAGGGGGCTACGAGCAGTACTTC. Its translation: CSVRTTGGYEQYF.

This chain joins TRBV18 and TRBJ1-5; D is undetermined. V was clipped by 5 bases and J by 3 bases, with 5 bases between them. The CDR3 contains 12 residues. Germline CDR1 KGHSH, CDR2 LQKENI. CDR3 coding DNA: TGTGCCAGCTCAACATTCAATCAGCCCCAGCATTTT. Translating it yields CASSTFNQPQHF.

This clone was recorded only once. The J gene is TRBJ1-1, the V gene TRBV7-2; 8 positions match TRBD1. Germline assignment: CDR1 SGHTA and CDR2 FQGNSA. This CDR3 comprises 13 residues. V lost 5 bases to trimming and J lost 9 bases; unmatched junction nucleotides: 8. The CDR3 protein is CASSPLPRGQAFF. CDR3 DNA sequence: TGTGCCAGCAGCCCCCTCCCCAGGGGGCAAGCTTTCTTT.

V usage is TRBV27 and J usage is TRBJ2-1; TRBD1 might be the D (5 bases). Germline lookup yields CDR1 MNHEY and CDR2 SMNVEV (reference sequence). This CDR3 comprises 14 residues. V was shortened by 0 bases and J by 11 bases, with 14 bases between the two germline ends. The CDR3 sequence: CASSLSTVEGQQFF. CDR3 in DNA: TGTGCCAGCAGTTTATCGACAGTAGAAGGACAGCAGTTCTTC.

The V gene is TRBV7-8, the J gene TRBJ1-1; D gene unclear. CDR1 SGHVS and CDR2 FQNEAQ come from the germline V gene. Trimming pared 0 bases from V and 0 bases from J, leaving 14 bases between. The CDR3 covers 17 residues. CDR3 loop: CASSLAAGLIVNTEAFF. CDR3 nucleotide sequence: TGTGCCAGCAGCTTAGCCGCGGGCCTCATTGTGAACACTGAAGCTTTCTTT.

The chain combines TRBV11-2 with TRBJ2-2, with unresolved D. This CDR3 is 16 amino acids long. Germline CDR1 SGHAT, CDR2 FQNNGV. The V gene lost 0 bases and the J gene lost 4 bases, with 12 bases spanning the gap. The CDR3 sequence is CASSLDATLGTGELFF. The DNA for the CDR3 is TGTGCCAGCAGCTTAGATGCCACTCTCGGCACCGGGGAGCTGTTTTTT.

The rearrangement joins TRBV4-2 to TRBJ1-1; 10 bases are shared with TRBD1. J was trimmed by 1 base and V by 2 bases; bases with no gene match: 13. In germline, CDR1 is LGHNA, CDR2 YNFKEQ. The CDR3 is 19 amino acids. The CDR3 region is CASSQITGTGAGENTEAFF. The CDR3 bases are TGTGCCAGCAGCCAAATAACCGGGACAGGGGCTGGGGAGAACACTGAAGCTTTCTTT.

This chain links TRBV9 with TRBJ1-3; D may be TRBD1 (6 bases). CDR1 SGDLS and CDR2 YYNGEE come from the germline V gene. There are 13 residues in the CDR3. Trimming pared 8 bases from V and 0 bases from J, leaving 9 bases between. The CDR3 sequence: CASGGSSGNTIYF. The CDR3 DNA reads as TGTGCCAGTGGGGGCAGCTCTGGAAACACCATATATTTT.

The chain carries TRBV28 and TRBJ1-1, with TRBD1 as a possible D gene (6 bases). V lost 5 bases to trimming and J lost 1 base, with 11 bases between them. CDR3 length equals 14 residues. CDR1 is MDHEN and CDR2 is SYDVKM in the germline V gene. The CDR3 region is CASSRDTWNTEAFF. DNA of the CDR3: TGTGCCAGCAGTCGGGACACCTGGAACACTGAAGCTTTCTTT.

The rearrangement links TRBV25-1 to TRBJ2-7; D might be TRBD2 (6 bases). Per the germline V gene, CDR1 is MGHDK and CDR2 is SYGVNS. Trimming took off 3 bases at V and 4 bases at J, with 13 bases between the two ends. The CDR3 covers 14 residues. CDR3 sequence (DNA): TGTGCCAGCAGTGAGGGGAGGCAACCGTACGAGCAGTACTTC. It encodes CASSEGRQPYEQYF.